The 2 T cell receptor beta chains below come from one sample, sequenced in a study of blood T cell repertoires in COVID-19. Sequenced by immunoSEQ multiplex PCR; TCRdb stores in-frame clones only, minus some. Of about 170,000 clones in the sample, about 82% were seen once. Sequencing used peripheral blood. Every receptor here comes from an elderly woman with COVID-19, enrolled during active disease.

This rearrangement joins TRBV29-1 to TRBJ2-3; 7 nucleotides line up with TRBD1. J lost 3 bases, V lost 6 bases, and 3 bases had no gene match. The CDR3 sequence is 12 residues long. The germline V gene encodes CDR1 SQVTM and CDR2 ANQGSEA. The CDR3 spells CSVAGGTDTQYF. CDR3 nucleotide sequence: TGCAGCGTGGCAGGGGGTACAGATACGCAGTATTTT.

The genes are TRBV4-2 and TRBJ1-3, with 9 bases identical to TRBD1. Looked up from germline, CDR1 is LGHNA and CDR2 is YNFKEQ. This CDR3 region has 16 residues. Unmatched junction bases numbered 17, after V lost 5 bases and J lost 12 bases. DNA for the CDR3: TGTGCCAGCAGCTCCATTTCCGGGACAGGGTACATTAACATATATTTT. Its translation: CASSSISGTGYINIYF.